This T cell receptor (beta chain) was identified in a study of blood T cell repertoires in COVID-19. Enrolled through a virtual design, the participants were between roughly 18 and 95 years of age and came from about two dozen US areas. This clone was counted once. Profiled with immunoSEQ multiplex PCR; TCRdb holds only in-frame clones, not every one. The top ten clones hold around a tenth of a sample with roughly 200,000 clones, 80% to 90% of them seen once. Trimming removed 5 bases from V and 9 bases from J, with 11 bases in between. This CDR3 contains 12 residues. Germline V gene data show CDR1 as MNHEY and CDR2 as SMNVEV (reference sequence).

The origin of this receptor is a man aged 18 to 35 with acute COVID-19. The sequenced sample consisted of PBMCs or T cells enriched from blood (not recorded which). The J gene is TRBJ2-1, the V gene TRBV27; D is perhaps TRBD1 (6 bases). In DNA form, the CDR3 reads TGTGCCAGCAGTCCCCCAGGGGTTGAGCAGTTCTTC. This gives the protein CASSPPGVEQFF.